This T cell receptor (beta chain) was profiled in a study of identical twins. One entry per CDR3 protein results from TCRdb running MiXCR on the 5' RACE reads. In the table there are around 960,000 distinct CDR3 sequences, 12% of which are singletons. Germline CDR1 reads SNHLY; CDR2 reads FYNNEI. The CDR3 is 15 residues long. Trimming pared 0 bases from V and 5 bases from J, leaving 11 bases between. This sample was also put to use in a study of yellow fever vaccine responses in identical twins.

The genes are TRBV2 and TRBJ2-1; no clear D. The source material was PBMCs. The TCR originated in a woman under 30 in good health. CDR3 loop: CASSEAQAFHNEQFF. CDR3 nucleotide sequence: TGTGCCAGCAGTGAAGCGCAGGCGTTCCACAATGAGCAGTTCTTC.